The clone carrying this TCR beta chain has at least ten counts. Its matching antigen is unknown. Germline V gene lookup returns CDR1 SGHVS and CDR2 FQNEAQ. The length of the CDR3 is 15 residues. The trim removed 0 bases at V and 9 bases at J, leaving 8 bases unmatched. By 5'RACE template switching, TCR cDNA was produced, with a universal primer site and UMIs added in the process. TCRdb re-analysed the 5' RACE reads in MiXCR, keeping a single row per CDR3 protein. This sample carries under 200,000 distinct CDR3 sequences, around 7.3% of them seen once, and the ten largest clones take 2.5%. The data originate from a study of T cells after yellow fever vaccination. Study context: Fractions of limited cellularity were prepared by means of SMART-Seq v4 Ultra Low Input.

General observations from the study: Though weaker, the secondary response peaked faster, on day 5 versus 15.

This TCR derives from a man between 18 and 35 years old who received the YFV17D yellow fever vaccine. The chain carries TRBV7-8 and TRBJ2-1; 7 bases are shared with TRBD2. Sequencing was performed on CD4+ T cells sorted from PBMCs, taken about 5 days after the first yellow fever vaccination. The CDR3 DNA sequence: TGTGCCAGCAGCTTAGCGTTCGGGGGGTCCACTGAGCAGTTCTTC. Translating gives CASSLAFGGSTEQFF.